This T cell receptor (beta chain) was identified in a study of blood T cell repertoires in COVID-19. The wider study: Nucleic acid was either cDNA or gDNA, and it came from T cells, B-cell-depleted T cells, or PBMCs.

In the source study's methods: Amplifying reference gene primers gave estimates of nucleated cell counts. Produced via immunoSEQ multiplex PCR; TCRdb's table is partial and in-frame only. V and J calls and clone size are those listed in that table; D and trimming were worked out from the DNA. The sample consists of roughly 280,000 clones, approximately 88% of them appearing once. This clone was observed a handful of times. This clonotype was sampled from a man aged 45 to 65 with acute or convalescent COVID-19. The sample comprised peripheral blood.

This CDR3 is CASSQGGALGYEQYF. DNA of the CDR3: TGTGCCAGCAGTCAGGGCGGGGCCCTAGGCTACGAGCAGTACTTC. The chain uses TRBV3-1 (or the pseudogene TRBV3-2) and TRBJ2-7; the D gene is possibly TRBD2 (6 bases). Germline V gene lookup returns CDR1 LGHDT and CDR2 YNNKEL (reference sequence). The CDR3 contains 15 residues. With 6 bases removed from V and 3 bases from J, the gap between germline ends came to 18 bases.